This note documents a single T cell receptor beta chain sequence. Its target is unknown. V lost 0 bases to trimming and J lost 8 bases; unmatched junction nucleotides: 7. The CDR3 length is 13 residues. Germline CDR1 reads SQVTM; CDR2 reads ANQGSEA. The data belong to a study of cytomegalovirus exposure and HLA in healthy donors. Overall study results and limits: Another analysis was done later, and it associated around 16,000 TCR beta sequences with HLA alleles at 0.05 false discovery rate. CMV serostatus alone was available as immune exposure information.

This PCR relied on a set of 60 Vbeta primers and 13 Jbeta primers. Profiling relied on immunoSEQ multiplex PCR, and the TCRdb table lists in-frame clones only, not all of them. The table includes 130,000 to 150,000 clones, around three quarters detected once. The V call is TRBV29-1, the J call TRBJ2-7; 7 positions agree with TRBD1. The sample was PBMCs. This receptor was identified in a man aged 40-49 years in good health and CMV-seropositive. The CDR3 protein is CSVEEIQGTKQYF. CDR3 nucleotide sequence: TGCAGCGTTGAAGAGATACAGGGGACCAAGCAGTACTTC.